The rows below give T cell receptor beta chains drawn from one sample of a study of cytomegalovirus exposure and HLA in healthy donors. Using immunoSEQ multiplex PCR, the repertoire was profiled, and TCRdb retains in-frame clones only, with some absent. The data contain about 170,000 clones, 70% to 80% of them singletons. Specimen: PBMCs. The receptor set was obtained from a woman under 40 in good health and CMV-seropositive. Each CDR3 is given without its conserved first and last residue. The order of the fields is V gene, CDR3 protein.

TRBV30 | AWTRDRVFGGGATDTQY
TRBV5-1 | ASSLGTGDGNTIY
TRBV5-6 | ASSLTDTEAF
TRBV11-2 | ASSRMGLSDTQY
TRBV30 | AWSFGGANTEAF
TRBV6-5 | ASSYGALANEQY
TRBV29-1 | SVVGHALARETQY
TRBV2 | ASSEAGGPYNEQF
TRBV18 | ASSPYGANEKLF
TRBV27 | ASSLTERGATYEQY
TRBV4-3 | ASSQDRLYGYT
TRBV9 | ASSVGTASSYNSPLH
TRBV6-6 | ASSYPLQETQY
TRBV6-1 | ASRRTDKNYEQY
TRBV12-5 | ASGFSETQY
TRBV5-4 | ASNPPGNTEAF
TRBV11-2 | ASSSGRGAEETQY
TRBV2 | ASSGRQGTYGYT
TRBV5-6 | ASSWGVTEDGYT
TRBV30 | AWSVRSVVKPQH
TRBV6-5 | ASSPETGGGYGYT
TRBV2 | ASSYGQGSSPLH
TRBV7-9 | ASSPGTGGRTQY
TRBV6-5 | ASRGLAGGLQF
TRBV7-2 | ASSYGGEQY
TRBV5-5 | ASSSAGTSGEQY
TRBV19 | ASSIGGDGQY
TRBV4-1 | ASSQGTRFNQPQH
TRBV7-9 | ASSREETQY
TRBV25-1 | ASSVSQGARYGYT
TRBV6-6 | ASSLNQGADQPQH
TRBV14 | ASSQEDRGLGGYT
TRBV5-1 | ASSVSGTVERAF
TRBV18 | ASSPLPPSTQATFQETQY
TRBV2 | ASSPQGFYEQY
TRBV6-5 | ASSYSESNTEAF
TRBV7-2 | ASTTSLYNEQF
TRBV5-8 | ASSTAPTPQH
TRBV5-5 | ASSLREVGNTIY
TRBV6-1 | ASRELAGTDNSPLH
TRBV5-6 | ASSLSGGGGYT
TRBV5-1 | ASSPRTGGNTIY
TRBV6-6 | ASRGQGAGVNTEAF
TRBV6-5 | ASSADREDTEAF
TRBV11-2 | ASSPTRNNEQF
TRBV27 | ASSLSNGLATYEQY
TRBV19 | ASSIIRNPGGNIQY
TRBV6-6 | ASSYRGRSGSPLH